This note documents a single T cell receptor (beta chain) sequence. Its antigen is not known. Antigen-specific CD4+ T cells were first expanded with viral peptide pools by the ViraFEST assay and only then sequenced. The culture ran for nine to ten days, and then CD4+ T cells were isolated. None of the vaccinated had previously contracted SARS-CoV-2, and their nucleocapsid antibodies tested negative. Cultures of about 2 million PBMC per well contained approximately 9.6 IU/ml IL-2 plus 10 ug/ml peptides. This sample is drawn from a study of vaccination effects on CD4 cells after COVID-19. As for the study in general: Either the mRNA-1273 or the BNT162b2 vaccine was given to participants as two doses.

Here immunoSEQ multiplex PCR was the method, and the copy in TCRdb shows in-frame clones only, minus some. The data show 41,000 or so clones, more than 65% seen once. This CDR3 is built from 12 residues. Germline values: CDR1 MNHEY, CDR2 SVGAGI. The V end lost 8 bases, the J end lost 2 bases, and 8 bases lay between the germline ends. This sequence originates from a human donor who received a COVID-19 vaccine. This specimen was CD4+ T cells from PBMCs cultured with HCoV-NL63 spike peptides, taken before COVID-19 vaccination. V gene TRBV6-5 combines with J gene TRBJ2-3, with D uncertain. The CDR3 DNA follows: TGTGCCAGCCGAGAAAACACAGATACGCAGTATTTT. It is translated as CASRENTDTQYF.